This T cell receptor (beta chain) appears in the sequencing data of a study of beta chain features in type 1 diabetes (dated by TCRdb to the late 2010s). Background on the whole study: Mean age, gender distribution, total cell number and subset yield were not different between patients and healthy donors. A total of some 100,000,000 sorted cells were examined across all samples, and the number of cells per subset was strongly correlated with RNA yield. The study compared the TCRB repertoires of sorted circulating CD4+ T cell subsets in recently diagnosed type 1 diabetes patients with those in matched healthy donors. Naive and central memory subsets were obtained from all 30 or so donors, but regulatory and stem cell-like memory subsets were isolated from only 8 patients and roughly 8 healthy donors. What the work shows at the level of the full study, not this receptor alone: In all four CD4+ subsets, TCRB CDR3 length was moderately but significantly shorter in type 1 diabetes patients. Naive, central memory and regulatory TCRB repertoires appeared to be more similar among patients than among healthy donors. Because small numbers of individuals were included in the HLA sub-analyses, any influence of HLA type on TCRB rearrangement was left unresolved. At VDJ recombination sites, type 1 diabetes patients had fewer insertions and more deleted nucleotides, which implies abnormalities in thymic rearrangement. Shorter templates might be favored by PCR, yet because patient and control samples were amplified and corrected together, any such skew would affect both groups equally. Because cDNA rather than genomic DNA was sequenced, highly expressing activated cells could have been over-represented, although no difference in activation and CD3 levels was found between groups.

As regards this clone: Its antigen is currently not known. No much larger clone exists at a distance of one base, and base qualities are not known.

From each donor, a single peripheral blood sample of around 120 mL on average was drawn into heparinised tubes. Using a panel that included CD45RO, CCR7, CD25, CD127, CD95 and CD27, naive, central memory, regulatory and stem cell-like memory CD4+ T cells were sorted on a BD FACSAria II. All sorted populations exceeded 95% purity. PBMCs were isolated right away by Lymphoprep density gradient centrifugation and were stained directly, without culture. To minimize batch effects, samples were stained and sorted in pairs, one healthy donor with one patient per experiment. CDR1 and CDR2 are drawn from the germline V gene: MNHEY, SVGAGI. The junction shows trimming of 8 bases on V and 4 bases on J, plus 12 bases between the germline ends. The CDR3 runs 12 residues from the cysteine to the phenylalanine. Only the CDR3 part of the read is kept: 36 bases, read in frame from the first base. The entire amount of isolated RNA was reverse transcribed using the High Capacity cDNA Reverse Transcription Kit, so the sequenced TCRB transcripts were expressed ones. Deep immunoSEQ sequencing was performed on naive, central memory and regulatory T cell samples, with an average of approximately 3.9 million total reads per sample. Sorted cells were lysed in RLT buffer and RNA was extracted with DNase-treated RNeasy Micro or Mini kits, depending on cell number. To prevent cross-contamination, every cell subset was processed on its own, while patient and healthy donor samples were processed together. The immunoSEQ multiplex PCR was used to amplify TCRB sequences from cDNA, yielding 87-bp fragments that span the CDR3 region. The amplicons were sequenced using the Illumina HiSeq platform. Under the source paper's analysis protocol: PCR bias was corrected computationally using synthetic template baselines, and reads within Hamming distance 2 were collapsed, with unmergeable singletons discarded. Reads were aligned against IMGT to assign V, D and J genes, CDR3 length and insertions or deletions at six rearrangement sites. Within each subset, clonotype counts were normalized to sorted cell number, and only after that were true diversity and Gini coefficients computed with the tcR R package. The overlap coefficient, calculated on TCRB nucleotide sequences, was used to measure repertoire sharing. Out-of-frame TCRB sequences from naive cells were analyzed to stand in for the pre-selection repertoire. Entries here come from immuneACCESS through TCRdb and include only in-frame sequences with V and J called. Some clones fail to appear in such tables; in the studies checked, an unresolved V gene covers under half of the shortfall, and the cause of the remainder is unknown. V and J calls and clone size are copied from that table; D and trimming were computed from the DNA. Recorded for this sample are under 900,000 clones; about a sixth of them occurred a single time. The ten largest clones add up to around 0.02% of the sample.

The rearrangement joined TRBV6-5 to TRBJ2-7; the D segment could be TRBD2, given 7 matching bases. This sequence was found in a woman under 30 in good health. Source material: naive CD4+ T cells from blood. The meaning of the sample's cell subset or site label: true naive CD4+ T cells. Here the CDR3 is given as CASRGARYEQYF. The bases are TGTGCCAGCCGGGGGGCCAGGTACGAGCAGTACTTC.